The clone carrying this T cell receptor beta chain came up a few times. Sample time point: patch test 2, 6 weeks after DPC sensitization. Treatment specified: therapeutic diphenylcyclopropenone sensitization with weekly scalp DPC. V dropped 6 bases and J dropped 0; count of bases not matched to a gene: 12. The CDR3 has 17 amino acids. Germline V CDR1 and CDR2: MNHNY, SVGAGI (reference sequence). This sample stems from a study of human T cells and chemical hapten exposure. In TCRdb, the RACE reads were re-called with MiXCR into one record per CDR3 protein. This table has tens of thousands of distinct CDR3 sequences, less than 8% appearing once.

The rearrangement joins TRBV6-6 to TRBJ1-1; 8 bases are shared with TRBD1. The TCR sequence derives from a young woman with alopecia areata. Some clones in this sample may be carry-over from other donors' samples. The sample in question was whole blood, obtained in connection with sensitization to the hapten diphenylcyclopropenone (DPC). The CDR3 is CASSLRQGPDLNTEAFF. The DNA of the CDR3 is TGTGCCAGCAGCCTTAGACAGGGGCCCGATTTGAACACTGAAGCTTTCTTT.